The present T cell receptor beta chain was sequenced within a study of metastatic and nonmetastatic thyroid tumors. Study at large: Thyroid patients, malignant and benign, had repertoires compared across blood and tumor or nodule tissue. Study observations and caveats: Benign nodules reportedly had significantly lower TCR beta diversity than malignant thyroid tumors in blood and tumor.

This clone appeared many times. Antigen unknown. As originally analysed: To classify distant metastasis in papillary thyroid cancer, a model was built from CDR3 differences across clinicopathological groups. TCRdb recomputed clones from the PCR reads via MiXCR. The V and J calls were determined by TCRdb, not by the authors. This table holds over 65,000 clones, roughly an eighth found once. The CDR3 sequence is 13 residues long. Deletions cut 1 base from V and 5 bases from J, with 11 bases between. The germline V gene has CDR1 GTSNPN and CDR2 SVGIG (reference sequence). Every patient was untreated before thyroid surgery.

This TCR was recovered from a female donor with papillary thyroid cancer or a benign thyroid nodule (not recorded which). Some clones in this sample may be carry-over from other donors' samples. J is TRBJ1-2 and V is TRBV30; D is unresolved. The specimen sequenced was tumor tissue. Here the CDR3 reads CAWSAQRFYGYTF. The CDR3 nucleotides are TGTGCCTGGAGTGCACAGAGATTTTATGGCTACACCTTC. Based on the CDR3 plus reference TRBV30 and TRBJ1-2, the full variable domain is SQTIHQWPATLVQPVGSPLSLECTVEGTSNPNLYWYRQAAGRGLQLLFYSVGIGQISSEVPQNLSASRPQDRQFILSSKKLLLSDSGFYLCAWSAQRFYGYTFGSGTRLTVV.